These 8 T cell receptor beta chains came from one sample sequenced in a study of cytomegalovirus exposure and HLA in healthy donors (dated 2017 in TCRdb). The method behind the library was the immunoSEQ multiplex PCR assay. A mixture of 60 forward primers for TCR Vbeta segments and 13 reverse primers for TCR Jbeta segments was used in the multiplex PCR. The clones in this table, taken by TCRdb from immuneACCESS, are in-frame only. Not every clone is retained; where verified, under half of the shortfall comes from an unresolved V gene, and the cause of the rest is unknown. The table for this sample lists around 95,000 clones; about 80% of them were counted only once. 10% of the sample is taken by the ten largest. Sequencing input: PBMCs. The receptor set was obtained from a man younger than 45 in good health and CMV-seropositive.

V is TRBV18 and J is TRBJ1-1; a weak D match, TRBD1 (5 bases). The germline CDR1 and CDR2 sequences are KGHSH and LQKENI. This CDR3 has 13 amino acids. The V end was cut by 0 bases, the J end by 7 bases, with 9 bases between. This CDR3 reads CASSPPNDSEAFF. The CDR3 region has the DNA TGTGCCAGCTCACCACCCAATGACAGTGAAGCTTTCTTT.

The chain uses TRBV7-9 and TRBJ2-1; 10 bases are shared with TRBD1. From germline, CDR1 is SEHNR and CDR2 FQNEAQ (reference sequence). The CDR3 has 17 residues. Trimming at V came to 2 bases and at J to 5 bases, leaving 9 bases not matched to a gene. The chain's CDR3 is CASSLFGGGTGDNEQFF. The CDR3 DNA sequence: TGTGCCAGCAGCTTATTCGGGGGCGGGACAGGGGACAATGAGCAGTTCTTC.

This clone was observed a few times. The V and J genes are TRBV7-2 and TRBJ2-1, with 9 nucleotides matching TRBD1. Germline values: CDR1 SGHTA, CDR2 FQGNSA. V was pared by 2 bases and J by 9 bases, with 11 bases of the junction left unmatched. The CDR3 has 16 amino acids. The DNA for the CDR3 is TGTGCCAGCAGCTTATCGACAGGGACAGGGAGGGGTGAGCAGTTCTTC. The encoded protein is CASSLSTGTGRGEQFF.

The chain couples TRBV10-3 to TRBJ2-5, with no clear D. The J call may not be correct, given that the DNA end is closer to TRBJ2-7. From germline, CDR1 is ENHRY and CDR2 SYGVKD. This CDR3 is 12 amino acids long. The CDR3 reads CAISGTNYEQYF. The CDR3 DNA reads TGTGCCATCAGTGGCACTAACTACGAGCAGTACTTC.

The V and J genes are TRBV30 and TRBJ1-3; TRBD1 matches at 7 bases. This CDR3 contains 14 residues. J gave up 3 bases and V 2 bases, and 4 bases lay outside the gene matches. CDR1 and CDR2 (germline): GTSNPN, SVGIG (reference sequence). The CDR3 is CAWSKGASGNTIYF. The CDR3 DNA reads TGTGCCTGGAGTAAGGGGGCGAGTGGAAACACCATATATTTT.

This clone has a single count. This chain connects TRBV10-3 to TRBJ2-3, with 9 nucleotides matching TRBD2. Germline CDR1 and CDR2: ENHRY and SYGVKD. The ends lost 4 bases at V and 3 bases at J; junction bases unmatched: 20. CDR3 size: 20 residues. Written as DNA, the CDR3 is TGTGCCATCAGTGTTCTTGCGACTAGCGGACCCACGGGTTGGACAGATACGCAGTATTTT. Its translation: CAISVLATSGPTGWTDTQYF.

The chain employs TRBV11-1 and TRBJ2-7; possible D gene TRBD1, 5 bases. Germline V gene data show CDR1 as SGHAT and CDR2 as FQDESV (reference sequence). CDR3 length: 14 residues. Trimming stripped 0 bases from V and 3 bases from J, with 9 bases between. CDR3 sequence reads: CASSLALGDYEQYF. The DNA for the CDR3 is TGTGCCAGCAGCTTAGCCTTAGGGGACTACGAGCAGTACTTC.

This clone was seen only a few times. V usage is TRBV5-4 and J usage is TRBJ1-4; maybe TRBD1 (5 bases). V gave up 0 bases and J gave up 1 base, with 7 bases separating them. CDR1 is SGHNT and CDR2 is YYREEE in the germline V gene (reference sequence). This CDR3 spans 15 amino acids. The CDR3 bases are TGTGCCAGCAGCTTGGCGGGGGGAACTAATGAAAAACTGTTTTTT. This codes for CASSLAGGTNEKLFF.